Only a few counts were recorded for the clone carrying this T cell receptor (beta chain). Its target is unknown. This sample is drawn from a study of vaccination and CD4 T cells after COVID-19. Whole-study findings and limits: Convalescent patients displayed a median about 86% of reactive clones emerging only post-vaccination.

Oncomine TCR Beta short-read sequencing was applied to DNA from cultured CD4+ T cells. Cultured CD4+ T cells yielded the extracted genomic DNA. From the PCR reads, TCRdb called clonotypes with MiXCR, one entry per CDR3 protein. Here the sample spans about 5,600 distinct CDR3 sequences, about 41% being singletons. Sample treatment: roughly 11-day PBMC culture with coronavirus spike peptide pools or control peptides (ViraFEST assay). One should note that the unexposed donor's CD4+ T cells were collected before the COVID-19 pandemic (2011-2018). The CDR3 is 16 residues long. The V end was cut by 0 bases, the J end by 2 bases, with 14 bases between. Germline CDR1 reads LNHNV; CDR2 reads YYDKDF (reference sequence).

The clonotype was recovered from a human donor in good health. Sequencing used CD4+ T cells from blood, cultured in vitro. The J gene is TRBJ2-7, the V gene TRBV15; tentative D call: TRBD1 (6 bases). The CDR3 sequence is CATSRDQTGKTYEQYF. CDR3 nucleotide sequence: TGTGCCACCAGCAGAGATCAGACAGGAAAAACCTACGAGCAGTACTTC.